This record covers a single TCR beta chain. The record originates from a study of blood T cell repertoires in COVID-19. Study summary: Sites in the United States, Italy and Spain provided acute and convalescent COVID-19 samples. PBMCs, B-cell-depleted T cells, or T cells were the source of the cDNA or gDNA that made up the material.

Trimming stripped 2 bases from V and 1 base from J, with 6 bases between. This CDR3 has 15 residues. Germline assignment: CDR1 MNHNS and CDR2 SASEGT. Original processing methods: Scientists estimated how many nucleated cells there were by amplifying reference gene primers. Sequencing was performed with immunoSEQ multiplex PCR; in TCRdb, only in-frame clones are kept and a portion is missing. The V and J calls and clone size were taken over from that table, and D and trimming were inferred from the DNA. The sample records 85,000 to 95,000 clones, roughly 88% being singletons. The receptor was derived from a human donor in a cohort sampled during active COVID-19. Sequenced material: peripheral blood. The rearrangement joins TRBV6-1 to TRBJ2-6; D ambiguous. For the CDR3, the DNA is TGTGCCAGCAGTGAATACGGGTCTGGGGCCAACGTCCTGACTTTC. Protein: CASSEYGSGANVLTF.